Presented here are 32 T cell receptor beta chains from one specimen sequenced in a study of shared clonotypes between healthy human individuals (dated by TCRdb to about 2020). CD8 naive samples were obtained by positive selection for CCR7 among CD45RO-negative cells, yielding a CD45RA+CCR7+ population from which TemRA cells were excluded. Library prep was done by the immunoSEQ multiplex PCR assay. TCRdb carries this immuneACCESS record with in-frame sequences only. Its versions omit some clonotypes, under half of them owing to an unresolved V gene in the studies checked, with the rest unexplained. The sample data list about 2.1 million clones, and roughly 95% of these were observed just once. The ten largest account for about 1.6% of the sample. The sequenced sample was naive CD8+ T cells from PBMCs. The meaning of the sample's cell subset or site label: CD45RA+CCR7+. These receptors came from a man between 18 and 29 years old in good health. Some clones in this sample may be carry-over from other donors' samples.

V and J are TRBV27 and TRBJ1-2, with 7 positions matching TRBD1. With V trimmed by 10 bases and J by 6 bases, 14 bases remained unmatched. Germline V gene data show CDR1 as MNHEY and CDR2 as SMNVEV (reference sequence). The CDR3 totals 14 residues. The CDR3 DNA is TGTGCCACGCACCCAGACAGGGTCGGGAATGGCTACACCTTC. It encodes CATHPDRVGNGYTF.

The V call is TRBV19, the J call TRBJ2-7; D is ambiguous. Deletions cut 3 bases from V and 3 bases from J, with 12 bases between. There are 14 residues in the CDR3. In germline, CDR1 is LNHDA, CDR2 SQIVND (reference sequence). As DNA, the CDR3 is TGTGCCAGTAGTATGATTGGGCTAGGCTACGAGCAGTACTTC. Amino acid sequence: CASSMIGLGYEQYF.

With regard to this clone: This same CDR3 is encoded by further DNA sequences in the sample. V is TRBV6-6 and J is TRBJ1-1; 9 positions agree with TRBD1. Germline CDR1 MNHNY, CDR2 SVGAGI (reference sequence). The CDR3 covers 15 residues. The V segment lost 5 bases and the J segment 0 bases; nucleotides outside the gene matches: 4. The CDR3 region has the DNA TGTGCCAGCAGTCCCGACAGGGGGATGAACACTGAAGCTTTCTTT. Protein: CASSPDRGMNTEAFF.

To note about this clone: Within the sample, other DNA sequences also encode this same CDR3. V is TRBV27 and J is TRBJ2-5; tentatively, D is TRBD2 (6 bases). Germline V gives CDR1 MNHEY, CDR2 SMNVEV (reference sequence). The V end lost 3 bases, the J end lost 2 bases, and 10 bases lay between the germline ends. CDR3 length equals 14 residues. CDR3 DNA sequence: TGTGCCAGCAGTTTCCGCGGGGCTCAAGAGACCCAGTACTTC. Translation gives CASSFRGAQETQYF.

The chain is built from TRBV5-8 and TRBJ2-5, with D perhaps TRBD1 or TRBD2 (6 bases each). Trimming left V 3 bases short and J 5 bases short, with 17 bases between. Germline V CDR1 and CDR2: SGHTS, YDEGEE. This CDR3 region has 15 residues. Here the CDR3 reads CASSWGASLGETQYF. The CDR3 DNA reads TGTGCCAGCAGCTGGGGGGCTAGCCTTGGGGAGACCCAGTACTTC.

The chain employs TRBV28 and TRBJ2-1; D could derive from TRBD1 or TRBD2 (5 bases each). The CDR3 spans 16 residues. Trimming took 4 bases from V and 9 from J, leaving 22 bases between them. Germline CDR1 and CDR2: MDHEN and SYDVKM. CDR3 region: CASSSPGRDARGEQFF. The DNA for the CDR3 is TGTGCCAGCAGTTCCCCAGGGCGCGACGCGAGGGGTGAGCAGTTCTTC. Based on the CDR3 plus reference TRBV28 and TRBJ2-1, the full variable domain is DVKVTQSSRYLVKRTGEKVFLECVQDMDHENMFWYRQDPGLGLRLIYFSYDVKMKEKGDIPEGYSVSREKKERFSLILESASTNQTSMYLCASSSPGRDARGEQFFGPGTRLTVL.

The chain joins TRBV19 to TRBJ1-4, with TRBD1 matching 7 bases. The V gene end was trimmed by 7 bases and the J gene end by 2 bases; junction bases not matched to a gene: 7. The CDR3 totals 15 residues. Germline V gene data show CDR1 as LNHDA and CDR2 as SQIVND (reference sequence). The CDR3 DNA sequence: TGTGCCAGTACCGGGACAGAGCGCACTAATGAAAAACTGTTTTTT. It codes for CASTGTERTNEKLFF. Combining the CDR3 with reference TRBV19 and TRBJ1-4 gives the whole variable domain DGGITQSPKYLFRKEGQNVTLSCEQNLNHDAMYWYRQDPGQGLRLIYYSQIVNDFQKGDIAEGYSVSREKKESFPLTVTSAQKNPTAFYLCASTGTERTNEKLFFGSGTQLSVL.

The chain recombines TRBV7-6 with TRBJ2-3; TRBD2 aligns across 9 bases. The CDR3 sequence is 17 residues long. The germline CDR1 and CDR2 sequences are SGHVS and FNYEAQ. Losses at the gene ends were 1 base for V and 2 bases for J; bases not matched to a gene: 7. The CDR3, as DNA: TGTGCCAGCAGCTTAGGTAGGGGACTAGCTGCCACAGATACGCAGTATTTT. It specifies CASSLGRGLAATDTQYF.

The CDR3 DNA sequence: TGTGCCAGCAGCCTCCTCCGGGACAGTGCCCGGGTTAGCTATGGCTACACCTTC. It is translated as CASSLLRDSARVSYGYTF. The V and J genes are TRBV28 and TRBJ1-2; TRBD1 aligns across 7 bases. V lost 6 bases, J lost 4 bases, and 20 bases stayed unmatched. From germline, CDR1 is MDHEN and CDR2 SYDVKM. This CDR3 is built from 18 residues.

This chain joins TRBV5-1 and TRBJ2-6; D is possibly TRBD1 or TRBD2 (5 bases each). Germline CDR1 and CDR2: SGHRS and YFSETQ. This CDR3 is 18 amino acids long. V lost 8 bases, J lost 1 base, and 22 bases lay in between. The CDR3 is CASIESGPGISGANVLTF. In DNA form, the CDR3 reads TGCGCCAGTATCGAGTCGGGACCCGGAATTTCTGGGGCCAACGTCCTGACTTTC.

A word on this clone: The same CDR3 also results from other DNA sequences found in this sample. This rearrangement joins TRBV28 to TRBJ2-7, with D perhaps matching TRBD2 (6 bases). This CDR3 contains 13 residues. With 4 bases removed from V and 3 bases from J, the gap between germline ends came to 10 bases. Germline CDR1 reads MDHEN; CDR2 reads SYDVKM. The DNA of the CDR3 is TGTGCCAGCAGTTCGGGACTTGTCTACGAGCAGTACTTC. Translated, it gives CASSSGLVYEQYF.

The chain recombines TRBV6-5 with TRBJ2-2; no clear D. This CDR3 spans 13 amino acids. Deletions cut 7 bases from V and 5 bases from J, with 11 bases between. Per the germline V gene, CDR1 is MNHEY and CDR2 is SVGAGI. The CDR3 sequence is CASTAVYTGELFF. DNA of the CDR3: TGTGCCAGCACCGCCGTTTATACCGGGGAGCTGTTTTTT.

CDR3 DNA: TGTGCCACCAGCAGAGCCCGTGGAGATTCAAACGGCTACACCTTC. Residues: CATSRARGDSNGYTF. The chain combines TRBV15 with TRBJ1-2; D unresolved. The germline V and J ends were trimmed by 1 base and 8 bases, with 17 bases remaining between them. Germline loops: CDR1 LNHNV, CDR2 YYDKDF (reference sequence). This CDR3 is built from 15 residues.

On this clone itself: Other DNA sequences in the sample encode the same CDR3. This chain uses TRBV27 with TRBJ2-3; D possibly corresponds to TRBD2 (5 bases). Trimming stripped 1 base from V and 4 bases from J, with 9 bases between. CDR1 is MNHEY, CDR2 SMNVEV, per germline (reference sequence). The length of the CDR3 is 14 residues. The CDR3 protein is CASSLLGSADTQYF. The DNA for the CDR3 is TGTGCCAGCAGTTTATTGGGGAGCGCAGATACGCAGTATTTT.

The chain carries TRBV19 and TRBJ2-1, with D perhaps TRBD1 (6 bases). The V and J ends lost 1 base and 3 bases respectively, with 10 bases between them. Germline V gene data show CDR1 as LNHDA and CDR2 as SQIVND (reference sequence). The CDR3 spans 15 residues. The CDR3 loop is CASSIVPGVYNEQFF. The CDR3 coding sequence is TGTGCCAGTAGTATAGTCCCAGGGGTCTACAATGAGCAGTTCTTC.

This chain joins TRBV4-3 and TRBJ2-3; a weak D match, TRBD2 (5 bases). The CDR3 is 19 amino acids. Germline V CDR1 and CDR2: LGHNA, YSLEER. V was clipped by 0 bases and J by 0 bases, with 19 bases between them. The CDR3 sequence is CASSQDSRATSLSTDTQYF. Written as DNA, the CDR3 is TGCGCCAGCAGCCAAGATTCGCGGGCTACTTCACTTAGCACAGATACGCAGTATTTT.

The chain employs TRBV5-4 and TRBJ2-1, with unresolved D. CDR1 and CDR2 (germline): SGHNT, YYREEE (reference sequence). The CDR3 is 12 residues long. With 4 bases removed from V and 10 bases from J, the gap between germline ends came to 12 bases. CDR3 amino acids: CASSHPTGEQFF. For the CDR3, the DNA is TGTGCCAGCAGCCATCCTACGGGCGAGCAGTTCTTC.

This chain links TRBV11-1 with TRBJ2-1; D call uncertain. Germline-derived CDR1 and CDR2 are SGHAT and FQDESV (reference sequence). With 4 bases removed from V and 0 bases from J, the gap between germline ends came to 13 bases. The CDR3 has 16 residues. In DNA form, the CDR3 reads TGTGCCAGCAGCTCCTTTTTAGCTCACTCCTACAATGAGCAGTTCTTC. Its translation: CASSSFLAHSYNEQFF.

CDR3 loop: CASSQDWDSNEKLFF. The DNA of the CDR3 is TGCGCCAGCAGCCAAGATTGGGACAGTAATGAAAAACTGTTTTTT. V usage is TRBV4-3 and J usage is TRBJ1-4; 7 bases align to TRBD1. The CDR3 covers 15 residues. Trimming cost V 0 bases and J 4 bases; bases outside gene matches: 2. In germline, CDR1 is LGHNA, CDR2 YSLEER.

The chain employs TRBV11-2 and TRBJ2-7, with TRBD2 matching 7 bases. Germline lookup yields CDR1 SGHAT and CDR2 FQNNGV. This CDR3 has 16 residues. The J segment lost 2 bases and the V segment lost 1 base, leaving 8 bases of the junction unmatched. The CDR3 bases are TGTGCCAGCAGCTTAGGCGGCGGGAGCACCACCTACGAGCAGTACTTC. It codes for CASSLGGGSTTYEQYF.

The chain joins TRBV28 to TRBJ2-5; D might be TRBD1 (6 bases). Deletions cut 1 base from V and 5 bases from J, with 23 bases between. The CDR3 is made up of 18 amino acids. Germline values: CDR1 MDHEN, CDR2 SYDVKM. The CDR3, as DNA: TGTGCCAGCAGTTTATATCCCCCCCGTGGGGGCTTTGGGGAGACCCAGTACTTC. It specifies CASSLYPPRGGFGETQYF.

The rearrangement links TRBV19 to TRBJ1-2, with 9 bases identical to TRBD1. This CDR3 spans 15 amino acids. Germline V gives CDR1 LNHDA, CDR2 SQIVND (reference sequence). V was pared by 7 bases and J by 3 bases, with 9 bases of the junction left unmatched. This CDR3 reads CASMRGQGDHYGYTF. CDR3 bases: TGTGCCAGTATGCGGGGACAGGGCGACCACTATGGCTACACCTTC.

In its sample, this clone was seen once. This rearrangement joins TRBV9 to TRBJ2-3; the match to TRBD2 covers 7 bases. The CDR3 runs 14 residues. Germline V gene lookup returns CDR1 SGDLS and CDR2 YYNGEE. Unmatched junction bases numbered 6, after V lost 4 bases and J lost 4 bases. CDR3 nucleotides: TGTGCCAGCAGCAGGTTGCGGGAGTCAGATACGCAGTATTTT. It is translated as CASSRLRESDTQYF.

A note on this clone: Different DNA sequences within this sample yield the same CDR3. The rearrangement joins TRBV5-6 to TRBJ2-7; D call uncertain. CDR3 length equals 14 residues. V dropped 0 bases and J dropped 2 bases, with 9 bases sitting between them. CDR1 is SGHDT, CDR2 YYEEEE, per germline. The chain's CDR3 is CASSLGARAYEQYF. Here the CDR3 DNA reads TGTGCCAGCAGCTTGGGGGCCCGAGCCTACGAGCAGTACTTC.

This chain uses TRBV5-1 with TRBJ2-3, with D uncertain. The V and J ends lost 4 bases and 4 bases respectively, with 10 bases between them. Germline values: CDR1 SGHRS, CDR2 YFSETQ. This CDR3 spans 13 amino acids. CDR3 nucleotides: TGCGCCAGCAGCCCGTTCTCGGCAGATACGCAGTATTTT. Its translation is CASSPFSADTQYF.

V and J are TRBV29-1 and TRBJ2-7, with 12 bases aligning to TRBD1. Germline trimming cut 7 bases from V and 7 bases from J; bases unmatched to any gene: 14. The CDR3 totals 15 residues. CDR1 SQVTM and CDR2 ANQGSEA come from the germline V gene. The CDR3 DNA reads as TGCAGCGCTGCCGGGACAGGGGGCTTTTATCGGGAGCAGTACTTC. It is translated as CSAAGTGGFYREQYF.

The chain recombines TRBV7-9 with TRBJ1-1, with 9 positions matching TRBD1. Trimming took 5 bases from V and 5 from J; bases not matched to a gene: 12. Germline V gene sequence: CDR1 SEHNR, CDR2 FQNEAQ (reference sequence). This CDR3 region has 16 residues. CDR3 bases: TGTGCCAGCAGCCCCACACCGGGACAGGGCAGTACTGAAGCTTTCTTT. The encoded protein is CASSPTPGQGSTEAFF.

The chain is built from TRBV27 and TRBJ2-1, with D perhaps matching TRBD1 or TRBD2 (6 bases each). The CDR3 sequence is 15 residues long. Germline V lookup: CDR1 MNHEY, CDR2 SMNVEV (reference sequence). V was trimmed by 3 bases and J by 9 bases, leaving 18 bases between them. The CDR3 reads CASSLLDSGRGEQFF. Here the CDR3 DNA reads TGTGCCAGCAGTTTGCTGGACAGCGGGCGGGGTGAGCAGTTCTTC.

The chain carries TRBV11-2 and TRBJ2-7; 7 bases align to TRBD1. This CDR3 is 15 amino acids long. With 3 bases clipped from V and 3 bases from J, the junction kept 8 bases outside the gene matches. Germline loops: CDR1 SGHAT, CDR2 FQNNGV. The CDR3 is CASSFSQRQGYEQYF. Here the CDR3 DNA reads TGTGCCAGCAGCTTCTCCCAAAGACAGGGCTACGAGCAGTACTTC.

The chain has TRBV29-1 and TRBJ2-7, with TRBD1 matching 10 bases. CDR1 SQVTM and CDR2 ANQGSEA come from the germline V gene. The CDR3 contains 15 residues. Trimming cost V 7 bases and J 2 bases; bases outside gene matches: 11. DNA of the CDR3: TGCAGCGCTGCTTCCCGGGACAGGGGCCCCTACGAGCAGTACTTC. This codes for CSAASRDRGPYEQYF.

V usage is TRBV9 and J usage is TRBJ2-2; D gene uncertain. The CDR3 has 12 residues. Germline loops: CDR1 SGDLS, CDR2 YYNGEE. Trimming removed 1 base at V and 8 bases at J, with 6 bases between. The CDR3 region has the DNA TGTGCCAGCAGCGTAATGTCTGGGGAGCTGTTTTTT. Protein product: CASSVMSGELFF.

J is TRBJ2-1 and V is TRBV5-1, with 13 bases aligning to TRBD2. V lost 0 bases, J lost 5 bases, and 5 bases stayed unmatched. This CDR3 is built from 17 residues. CDR1 is SGHRS and CDR2 is YFSETQ in the germline V gene. The CDR3 loop reads CASSLGLAGGRNNEQFF. The CDR3 bases are TGCGCCAGCAGCTTGGGACTAGCGGGAGGTAGAAACAATGAGCAGTTCTTC.